What follows are 22 T cell receptor beta chains derived from one specimen sequenced in a study of CD8 T cells in Susac syndrome. Random hexamers were used to reverse transcribe an amount of roughly 0.5 to 1 ug RNA. Each CDR3 protein gets one entry after TCRdb re-called the immunoSEQ multiplex PCR reads with MiXCR. Of about 400,000 distinct CDR3 sequences listed, roughly 85% are singletons. The sequenced sample was CD8+ T cells from PBMCs. The receptor set was obtained from a human donor with multiple sclerosis.

The chain has TRBV5-1 and TRBJ2-1, with 8 bases that match TRBD2. V was pared by 4 bases and J by 1 base, with 4 bases of the junction left unmatched. The CDR3 has 15 residues. Per the germline V gene, CDR1 is SGHRS and CDR2 is YFSETQ. The CDR3 loop reads CASSAGLGSYNEQFF. The CDR3 region has the DNA TGCGCCAGCAGCGCGGGACTAGGATCCTACAATGAGCAGTTCTTC.

The chain has TRBV19 and TRBJ1-1; D gene ambiguous. V was clipped by 1 base and J by 10 bases, with 7 bases between them. CDR1 and CDR2 from the germline V gene are LNHDA and SQIVND (reference sequence). The CDR3 loop spans 11 amino acids. The CDR3 sequence: CASSIGPGAFF. CDR3 in DNA: TGTGCCAGTAGTATAGGACCCGGAGCTTTCTTT.

The chain employs TRBV5-4 and TRBJ1-3; the D is unclear. The V end was cut by 0 bases, the J end by 2 bases, with 9 bases between. CDR3 length: 15 amino acids. The germline CDR1 and CDR2 sequences are SGHNT and YYREEE (reference sequence). The CDR3 nucleotides read TGTGCCAGCAGCTTGGAGTGGGAGGCTGGAAACACCATATATTTT. This encodes CASSLEWEAGNTIYF. Complete variable domain (other parts from reference TRBV5-4 and TRBJ1-3): ETGVTQSPTHLIKTRGQQVTLRCSSQSGHNTVSWYQQALGQGPQFIFQYYREEENGRGNFPPRFSGLQFPNYSSELNVNALELDDSALYLCASSLEWEAGNTIYFGEGSWLTVV.

V is TRBV6-5 and J is TRBJ1-6; the D is unclear. The CDR3 totals 16 residues. Deletions cut 6 bases from V and 10 bases from J, with 22 bases between. Germline V CDR1 and CDR2: MNHEY, SVGAGI. CDR3 DNA sequence: TGTGCCAGCAGATATTGGCCGGGAGGTCGACGGTCACCCCTCCACTTT. Its protein product is CASRYWPGGRRSPLHF.

The V and J genes are TRBV5-1 and TRBJ2-2; no clear D. The CDR3 extends over 14 amino acids. Germline values: CDR1 SGHRS, CDR2 YFSETQ. Trimming shortened V by 6 bases and J by 4 bases, and 13 bases separated the two germline ends. This chain's CDR3 is CASMPDEFTGELFF. The CDR3 coding sequence is TGCGCCAGCATGCCGGACGAATTCACCGGGGAGCTGTTTTTT.

The chain recombines TRBV7-8 with TRBJ2-1; D may be TRBD1 (6 bases). The CDR3 is 14 residues long. The germline gives CDR1 SGHVS, CDR2 FQNEAQ. With 3 bases removed from V and 8 bases from J, the gap between germline ends came to 14 bases. The CDR3 DNA reads TGTGCCAGCAGCTTGTATTTCAGGGGCTATGAGCAGTTCTTC. Translating it yields CASSLYFRGYEQFF.

The chain combines TRBV6-1 with TRBJ2-5, with 11 nucleotides matching TRBD2. This CDR3 region has 19 residues. Germline CDR1 reads MNHNS; CDR2 reads SASEGT. The V and J ends lost 5 bases and 1 base, in that order; junction bases with no gene match: 15. CDR3 region: CASSPHELAGGVVQETQYF. CDR3 DNA sequence: TGTGCCAGCAGTCCCCATGAATTAGCGGGAGGGGTTGTCCAAGAGACCCAGTACTTC.

The V gene is TRBV20-1, the J gene TRBJ1-5; a possible D gene is TRBD1 (6 bases). V lost 4 bases and J lost 5, with 15 bases in between. Germline V lookup: CDR1 DFQATT, CDR2 SNEGSKA (reference sequence). The CDR3 runs 14 residues. DNA for the CDR3: TGCAGTGCTAAAGCAGGGGAGGACTATCAGCCCCAGCATTTT. It is translated as CSAKAGEDYQPQHF.

The gene calls are TRBV10-2 and TRBJ2-1, with D unresolved. The CDR3 runs 19 residues. Trimming shortened V by 0 bases and J by 12 bases, and 30 bases separated the two germline ends. Germline V gene data show CDR1 as WSHSY and CDR2 as SAAADI. Here the CDR3 reads CASSESMGPGLPRRNGQFF. CDR3 coding DNA: TGCGCCAGCAGTGAGTCGATGGGTCCCGGATTACCCCGACGTAACGGGCAGTTCTTC.

The chain couples TRBV24-1 to TRBJ2-1; tentative D call: TRBD2 (6 bases). The CDR3 runs to 16 residues. The ends were cut back, 5 bases at V and 8 bases at J, with 21 bases in the middle. Per germline, CDR1 KGHDR and CDR2 SFDVKD. The CDR3: CATSGTGGAMGDEQFF. CDR3 nucleotide sequence: TGTGCCACCAGTGGCACAGGAGGGGCGATGGGCGATGAGCAGTTCTTC.

The rearrangement joins TRBV10-3 to TRBJ2-7, with D tentatively TRBD1 (5 bases). The germline V gene encodes CDR1 ENHRY and CDR2 SYGVKD. V was cut by 2 bases and J by 6 bases, with 17 bases left in between. The CDR3 covers 15 residues. DNA for the CDR3: TGTGCCATCAGTGAGGAAGCGACAGATTATTCCGAGCAGTACTTC. As protein: CAISEEATDYSEQYF.

This rearrangement joins TRBV7-9 to TRBJ1-2; D gene uncertain. V was trimmed by 5 bases and J by 4 bases, leaving 11 bases between them. CDR3 length equals 13 residues. Looked up from germline, CDR1 is SEHNR and CDR2 is FQNEAQ (reference sequence). This chain's CDR3 is CASSPEGSYGYTF. DNA of the CDR3: TGTGCCAGCAGCCCTGAAGGGAGCTATGGCTACACCTTC.

This clonotype has just one count. The genes are TRBV6-5 and TRBJ2-7; 9 bases map to TRBD1. Trimming took 4 bases from V and 5 from J; bases not matched to a gene: 9. This CDR3 region has 15 residues. Germline V gene data show CDR1 as MNHEY and CDR2 as SVGAGI. The DNA of the CDR3 is TGTGCCAGCAGTTCCCCGGGACAGGGAGACGACGAGCAGTACTTC. The encoded protein is CASSSPGQGDDEQYF.

This chain connects TRBV7-9 to TRBJ1-2, with 8 bases matching TRBD1. The CDR3 sequence is 18 residues long. V dropped 4 bases and J dropped 4; count of bases not matched to a gene: 17. Looked up from germline, CDR1 is SEHNR and CDR2 is FQNEAQ (reference sequence). The CDR3 reads CASSSNTDRGLPFYGYTF. The DNA for the CDR3 is TGTGCCAGCAGCTCAAATACTGACAGGGGCCTACCGTTCTATGGCTACACCTTC.

The genes are TRBV11-2 and TRBJ2-7, with a weak D call TRBD2 (5 bases). The CDR3 sequence is 16 residues long. CDR1 and CDR2 from the germline V gene are SGHAT and FQNNGV. Deletions cut 4 bases from V and 5 bases from J, with 21 bases between. The CDR3 protein is CASSSNHRTLFDEQYF. The CDR3 bases are TGTGCCAGCAGCTCAAACCATCGGACTTTATTCGACGAGCAGTACTTC.

J is TRBJ1-6 and V is TRBV4-1; D gene ambiguous. Trimming pared 10 bases from V and 0 bases from J, leaving 10 bases between. The CDR3 consists of 14 residues. Germline V gives CDR1 MGHRA, CDR2 YSYEKL. CDR3 protein: CATSESSYNSPLHF. Written as DNA, the CDR3 is TGCGCCACCTCGGAGAGCTCCTATAATTCACCCCTCCACTTT.

The CDR3 region has the DNA TGTGCCAGCAGTTTCCGAGGGAGCTCCTACGAGCAGTACTTC. It codes for CASSFRGSSYEQYF. The gene calls are TRBV27 and TRBJ2-7, with D perhaps TRBD2 (5 bases). This CDR3 has 14 residues. The V end was cut by 3 bases, the J end by 0 bases, with 9 bases between. Germline CDR1 MNHEY, CDR2 SMNVEV (reference sequence).

The chain couples TRBV14 to TRBJ2-3; D uncertain. Trimming removed 5 bases at V and 3 bases at J, with 6 bases between. This CDR3 is 12 amino acids long. Looked up from germline, CDR1 is SGHDN and CDR2 is FVKESK. In DNA form, the CDR3 reads TGTGCCAGCAGCGGGTGGACAGATACGCAGTATTTT. This translates into CASSGWTDTQYF.

This clonotype was recorded once. The chain carries TRBV6-5 and TRBJ2-7, with 7 bases matching TRBD1. The CDR3 is made up of 16 amino acids. Trimming removed 2 bases from V and 2 bases from J; junction bases left unmatched: 9. The V gene's germline CDR1 is MNHEY and CDR2 SVGAGI. CDR3 DNA sequence: TGTGCCAGCAGTTACCACCCTACAGGGGATCCCTACGAGCAGTACTTC. It translates to CASSYHPTGDPYEQYF.

V gene TRBV7-9 combines with J gene TRBJ1-1; D is unresolved. Germline-derived CDR1 and CDR2 are SEHNR and FQNEAQ (reference sequence). The CDR3 contains 14 residues. V lost 6 bases and J 4 bases, leaving 15 bases between the germline ends. The CDR3 loop reads CASRSKFSTTEAFF. CDR3 nucleotide sequence: TGTGCCAGCAGGTCCAAGTTCAGCACCACTGAAGCTTTCTTT.

The chain has TRBV5-1 and TRBJ1-6, with no clear D. This CDR3 contains 13 residues. Trimming cost V 2 bases and J 9 bases, with 9 bases left between them. Germline V CDR1 and CDR2: SGHRS, YFSETQ. DNA of the CDR3: TGCGCCAGCAGCTTCCGGGAATTTTCACCCCTCCACTTT. It yields the protein CASSFREFSPLHF.

The V gene is TRBV30, the J gene TRBJ2-1; TRBD2 matches at 8 bases. Looked up from germline, CDR1 is GTSNPN and CDR2 is SVGIG (reference sequence). Trimming at V came to 5 bases and at J to 6 bases, leaving 3 bases not matched to a gene. The CDR3 contains 12 residues. DNA of the CDR3: TGTGCCTGGGGACTAGCAATCAATGAGCAGTTCTTC. As protein: CAWGLAINEQFF.